The rows below give T cell receptor beta chains drawn from one sample of a study of immune heterogeneity within non-small cell lung tumors. TCRdb processed the multiplex PCR reads anew with MiXCR; each CDR3 protein has one entry. The data contain 30,000 to 40,000 distinct CDR3 sequences, less than 35% of them singletons. The material sequenced was lung tumor tissue. Receptors originate from a middle-aged man with non-small cell lung cancer. The CDR3 runs from the conserved cysteine through the conserved F or W. A D gene is named only where the DNA matches it firmly. The size entry is marked missing in some rows and otherwise reads once, few, many or a size class.

NA	TRBV2	TRBJ1-1	TRBD1	TGTGCCAGCAGCAGGGACAGGGGTGGGGGCACTGAAGCTTTCTTT	CASSRDRGGGTEAFF
medium-sized	TRBV20-1	TRBJ2-1	NA	TGCAGTGCTAGTCGGGCTGGAAAGCAGTTCTTC	CSASRAGKQFF
NA	TRBV29-1	TRBJ2-2	NA	TGCAGCGCGGGGAAGGGACGGGGGAACACCGGGGAGCTGTTTTTT	CSAGKGRGNTGELFF
many	TRBV6-5	TRBJ1-2	TRBD1	TGTGCCAGCAGTTCTCGGACAGGGGAGAATGGCTACACCTTC	CASSSRTGENGYTF
few	TRBV18	TRBJ2-7	NA	TGTGCCAGCTCACCACCCGGGACGCTGAGCTCCTACGAGCAGTACTTC	CASSPPGTLSSYEQYF
medium-sized	TRBV2	TRBJ2-7	NA	TGTGCCAGCAGTAGCGAACTAGCTCGCGAGCAGTACTTC	CASSSELAREQYF
few	TRBV6-1	TRBJ1-5	NA	TGTGCCAGCAGTCACCCCCCCAGCGGGGAGGATCAGCCCCAGCATTTT	CASSHPPSGEDQPQHF
many	TRBV12-3/TRBV12-4	TRBJ1-1	NA	TGTGCCAGCAGTTTAGTAGGGGGAGTGAGGACTGAAGCTTTCTTT	CASSLVGGVRTEAFF
few	TRBV19	TRBJ2-1	TRBD2	TGTGCCAGTAGTAATCTCGGTTCTAGCGGGAGGGTCGGAGAGCAGTTCTTC	CASSNLGSSGRVGEQFF
NA	TRBV4-1	TRBJ2-1	NA	TGCGCCAGCAGCCAAGTGTGGGGCATGAGGGTTAATGAGCAGTTCTTC	CASSQVWGMRVNEQFF
NA	TRBV29-1	TRBJ2-6	TRBD2	TGCAGCGAGGGACCAGCGGGAGCCCACTTAATTTCTGGGGCCAACGTCCTGACTTTC	CSEGPAGAHLISGANVLTF
medium-sized	TRBV15	TRBJ2-7	NA	TGTGCCACCGGGAAGCTCGCAGTCTCCGAGCAGTACTTC	CATGKLAVSEQYF
NA	TRBV6-2/TRBV6-3	TRBJ2-4	NA	TGTGCCAGCAGTTACTCGACCGAAAACATTCAGTACTTC	CASSYSTENIQYF
NA	TRBV12-3/TRBV12-4	TRBJ2-2	TRBD2	TGTGCCATCGGGGGGGGGCCCTCTCCCCGGGGCGGGGAGCTGTTTTTT	CAIGGGPSPRGGELFF
many	TRBV5-1	TRBJ2-1	TRBD1	TGCGCCAGCAGCTCCCTTCCACAGGGGGGATACAATGAGCAGTTCTTC	CASSSLPQGGYNEQFF
NA	TRBV11-1	TRBJ2-1	TRBD2	TGTGCCAGCAGCCTAGGGACTAGCGGGGGGAAGAACAATGAGCAGTTCTTC	CASSLGTSGGKNNEQFF
few	TRBV30	TRBJ2-5	TRBD1	TGTGCCCGGGACAGTTTTAAGACCCAGTACTTC	CARDSFKTQYF
many	TRBV2	TRBJ2-2	NA	TGTGCCAGCAGCCCCCCGTCGAGGGAGCTGTTTTTT	CASSPPSRELFF
NA	TRBV9	TRBJ2-1	NA	TGTGCCAGCAGCGTAGGCGCCGACAGATACAATGAGCAGTTCTTC	CASSVGADRYNEQFF
many	TRBV6-1	TRBJ1-3	TRBD1	TGTGCCAGCAGTGAAGAAGGGGGCAACACCATATATTTT	CASSEEGGNTIYF
NA	TRBV9	TRBJ2-1	NA	TGTGCCAGCAGCGCCGAAACTAGCTCGGCTGAGCAGTTCTTC	CASSAETSSAEQFF
many	TRBV19	TRBJ1-1	NA	TGTGCCAGTAAGACGGGACAACACACTGAAGCTTTCTTT	CASKTGQHTEAFF
few	TRBV18	TRBJ2-1	NA	TGTGCCAGCTCACCACAGGGTCTGGAGCAGTTCTTC	CASSPQGLEQFF
few	TRBV9	TRBJ2-1	TRBD2	TGTGCCAGCAGCGTAGGTTCTAGCGGGAGAGGTGAGCAGTTCTTC	CASSVGSSGRGEQFF
few	TRBV24-1	TRBJ2-1	NA	TGTGCCACCAGTGATTTAAAGGGGGGGAACATCCGCCTGAATGAGCAGTTCTTC	CATSDLKGGNIRLNEQFF
many	TRBV7-8	TRBJ2-2	TRBD2	TGTGCCAGCAGCCTAGGACTAGCGGTGACCGGGGAGCTGTTTTTT	CASSLGLAVTGELFF
NA	TRBV4-1	TRBJ2-7	NA	TGCGCCAGCAGCCACGAGGACGAGCAGTACTTC	CASSHEDEQYF
NA	TRBV11-2	TRBJ1-1	NA	TGTGCCAGCAGCTTATTACGCAGTAAGAACACTGAAGCTTTCTTT	CASSLLRSKNTEAFF
NA	TRBV27	TRBJ2-3	NA	TGTGCCAGCATGTTAATCGGGTATGATACGCAGTATTTT	CASMLIGYDTQYF
many	TRBV19	TRBJ2-7	TRBD1	TGTGCTACAGGGACAGGGTCTTACGAGCAGTACTTC	CATGTGSYEQYF